This section outlines one T cell receptor beta chain sequence together with its context. Its antigen remains unknown. Trimming took 1 base from V and 6 from J; bases not matched to a gene: 6. From germline, CDR1 is SGHAT and CDR2 FQNNGV. This CDR3 contains 16 residues. This record belongs to a study of T cells after posttransplantation cyclophosphamide. Whole-study findings and limits: Tissue-infiltrating T cells from skin or gut overlapped little with blood T cells.

This related bone marrow graft donor gave peripheral blood on the day of marrow donation. The method was immunoSEQ multiplex PCR; TCRdb's version includes in-frame clones alone and lacks a portion of them. The table has roughly 18,000 clones, around 78% seen once. Sample: memory CD4+ T cells sorted from blood. The receptor was derived from a man aged 25-40 years in good health and a related stem cell transplant donor. The genes are TRBV11-2 and TRBJ2-1, with 10 bases aligning to TRBD2. The CDR3 nucleotides read TGTGCCAGCAGCTTAGGAGCGGGGGGGCCGGGCAATGAGCAGTTCTTC. This translates into CASSLGAGGPGNEQFF.